The T cell receptor beta chain under discussion was sequenced for a study of blood T cell repertoires in COVID-19. Across the study: Acute-phase and convalescent COVID-19 samples originated in the United States, Italy and Spain. PBMCs, B-cell-depleted T cells, or T cells provided the cDNA or gDNA that made up the material.

Under the authors' procedure: Scientists estimated how many nucleated cells there were by amplifying reference gene primers. Clones were read by immunoSEQ multiplex PCR, and TCRdb kept only the in-frame ones, dropping some. D and trimming were read from the DNA, whereas the V and J calls and clone size are those reported in that table. Altogether around 120,000 clones are present, approximately 87% being singletons, with the ten largest covering 2% to 2.5%. The CDR3 consists of 14 residues. Germline lookup yields CDR1 MNHEY and CDR2 SVGEGT. V was pared by 5 bases and J by 7 bases, with 8 bases of the junction left unmatched.

Sequenced material: peripheral blood. This rearrangement joins TRBV6-2 or TRBV6-3 to TRBJ1-2, with 9 bases that match TRBD1. This TCR was recovered from a man aged 25 to 45 with acute or convalescent COVID-19. The CDR3 spells CASSPAGTGSGYTF. CDR3 coding DNA: TGTGCCAGCAGTCCGGCCGGGACAGGGAGTGGCTACACCTTC.